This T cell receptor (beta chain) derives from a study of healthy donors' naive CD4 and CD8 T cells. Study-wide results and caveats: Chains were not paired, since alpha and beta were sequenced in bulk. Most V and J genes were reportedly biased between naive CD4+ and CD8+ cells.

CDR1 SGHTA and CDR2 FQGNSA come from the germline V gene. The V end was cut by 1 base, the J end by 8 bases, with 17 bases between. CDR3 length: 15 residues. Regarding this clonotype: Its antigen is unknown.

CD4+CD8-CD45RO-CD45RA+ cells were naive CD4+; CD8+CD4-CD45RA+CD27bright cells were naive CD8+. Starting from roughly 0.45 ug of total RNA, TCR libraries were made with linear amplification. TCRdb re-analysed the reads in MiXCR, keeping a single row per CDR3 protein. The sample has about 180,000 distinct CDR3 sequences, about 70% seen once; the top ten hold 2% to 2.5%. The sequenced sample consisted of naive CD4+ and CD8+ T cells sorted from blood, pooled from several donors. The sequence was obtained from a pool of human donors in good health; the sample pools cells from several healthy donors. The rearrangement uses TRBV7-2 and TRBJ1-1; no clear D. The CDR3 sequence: CASSLEFTGRREAFF. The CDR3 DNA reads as TGTGCCAGCAGCTTAGAGTTTACCGGGAGAAGGGAAGCTTTCTTT.